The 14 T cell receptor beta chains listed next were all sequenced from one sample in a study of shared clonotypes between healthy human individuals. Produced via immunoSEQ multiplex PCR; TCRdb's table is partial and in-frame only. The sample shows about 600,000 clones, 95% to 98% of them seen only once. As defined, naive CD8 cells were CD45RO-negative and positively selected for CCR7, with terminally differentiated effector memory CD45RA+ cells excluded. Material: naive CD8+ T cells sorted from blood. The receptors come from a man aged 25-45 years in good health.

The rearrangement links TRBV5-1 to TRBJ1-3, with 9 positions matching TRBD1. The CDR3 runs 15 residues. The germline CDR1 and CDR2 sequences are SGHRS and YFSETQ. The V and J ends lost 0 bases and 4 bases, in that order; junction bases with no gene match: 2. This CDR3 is CASSLEGTGGNTIYF. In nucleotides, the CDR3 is TGCGCCAGCAGCTTGGAGGGGACAGGGGGAAACACCATATATTTT.

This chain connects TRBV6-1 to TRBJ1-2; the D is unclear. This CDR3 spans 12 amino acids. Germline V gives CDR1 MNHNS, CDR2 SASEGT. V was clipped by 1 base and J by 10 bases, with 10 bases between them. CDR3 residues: CASSEVGGIYTF. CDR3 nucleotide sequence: TGTGCCAGCAGTGAAGTAGGAGGGATCTACACCTTC.

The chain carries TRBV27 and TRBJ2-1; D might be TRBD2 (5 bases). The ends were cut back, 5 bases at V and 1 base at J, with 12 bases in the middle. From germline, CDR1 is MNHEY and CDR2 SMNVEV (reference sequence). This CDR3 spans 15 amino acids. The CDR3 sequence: CASSPSGNSYNEQFF. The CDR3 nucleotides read TGTGCCAGCAGTCCCTCGGGGAATTCCTACAATGAGCAGTTCTTC.

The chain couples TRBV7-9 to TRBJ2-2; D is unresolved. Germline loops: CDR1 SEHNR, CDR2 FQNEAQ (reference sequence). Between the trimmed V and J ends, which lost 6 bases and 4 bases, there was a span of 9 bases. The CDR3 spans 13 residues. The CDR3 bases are TGTGCCAGCAGTCTCACAGTCACCGGGGAGCTGTTTTTT. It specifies CASSLTVTGELFF.

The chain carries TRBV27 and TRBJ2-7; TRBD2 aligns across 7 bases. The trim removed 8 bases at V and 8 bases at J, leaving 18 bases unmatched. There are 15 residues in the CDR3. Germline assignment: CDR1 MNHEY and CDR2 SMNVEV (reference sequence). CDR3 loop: CASGDHWSGKSQQYF. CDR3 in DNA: TGTGCCAGCGGGGACCACTGGAGCGGGAAGTCTCAGCAGTACTTC.

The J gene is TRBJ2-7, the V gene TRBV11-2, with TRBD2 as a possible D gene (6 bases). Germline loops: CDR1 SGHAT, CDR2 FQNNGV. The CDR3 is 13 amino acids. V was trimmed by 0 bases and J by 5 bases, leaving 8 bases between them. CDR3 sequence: CASSLEWRDEQYF. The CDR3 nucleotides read TGTGCCAGCAGCTTAGAGTGGAGGGACGAGCAGTACTTC.

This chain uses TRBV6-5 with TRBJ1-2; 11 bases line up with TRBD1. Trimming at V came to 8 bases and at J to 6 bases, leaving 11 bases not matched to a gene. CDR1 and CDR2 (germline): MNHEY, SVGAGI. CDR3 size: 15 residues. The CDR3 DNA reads TGTGCCAGCGGGGCGGGGACAGGGGGTGGAAATGGCTACACCTTC. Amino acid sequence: CASGAGTGGGNGYTF.

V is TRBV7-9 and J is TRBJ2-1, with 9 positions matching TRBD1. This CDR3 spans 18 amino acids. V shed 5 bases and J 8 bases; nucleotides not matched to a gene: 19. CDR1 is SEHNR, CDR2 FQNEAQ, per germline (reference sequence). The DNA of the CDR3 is TGTGCCAGCAGCCCCCCTCCGAACCGGGACAGGGTCGGCTATGAGCAGTTCTTC. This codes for CASSPPPNRDRVGYEQFF.

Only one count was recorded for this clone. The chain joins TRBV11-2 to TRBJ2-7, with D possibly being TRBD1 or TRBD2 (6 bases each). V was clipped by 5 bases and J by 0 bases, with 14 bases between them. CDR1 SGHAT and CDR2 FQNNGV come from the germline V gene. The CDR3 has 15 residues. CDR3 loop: CASSIWRGTSYEQYF. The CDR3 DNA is TGTGCCAGCAGCATTTGGAGGGGGACCTCCTACGAGCAGTACTTC.

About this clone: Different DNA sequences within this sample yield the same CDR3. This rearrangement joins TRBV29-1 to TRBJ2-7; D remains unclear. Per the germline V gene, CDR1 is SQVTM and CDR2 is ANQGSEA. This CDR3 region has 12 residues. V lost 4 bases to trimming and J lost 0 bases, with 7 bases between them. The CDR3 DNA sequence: TGCAGCGTTGGCGACAACTCCTACGAGCAGTACTTC. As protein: CSVGDNSYEQYF.

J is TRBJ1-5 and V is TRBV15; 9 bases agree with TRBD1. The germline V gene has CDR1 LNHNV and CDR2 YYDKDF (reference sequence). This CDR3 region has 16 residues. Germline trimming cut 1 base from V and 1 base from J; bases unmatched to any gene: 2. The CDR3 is CATSRAGTGSNQPQHF. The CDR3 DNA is TGTGCCACCAGCAGAGCCGGGACAGGGAGCAATCAGCCCCAGCATTTT. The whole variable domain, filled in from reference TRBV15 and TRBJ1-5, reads DAMVIQNPRYQVTQFGKPVTLSCSQTLNHNVMYWYQQKSSQAPKLLFHYYDKDFNNEADTPDNFQSRRPNTSFCFLDIRSPGLGDTAMYLCATSRAGTGSNQPQHFGDGTRLSIL.

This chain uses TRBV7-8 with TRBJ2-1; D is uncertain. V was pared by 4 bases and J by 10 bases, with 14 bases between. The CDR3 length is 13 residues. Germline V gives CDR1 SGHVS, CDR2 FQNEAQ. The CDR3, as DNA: TGTGCCAGCAGCTATGGGTTCGGGCGGGAGCAGTTCTTC. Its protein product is CASSYGFGREQFF.

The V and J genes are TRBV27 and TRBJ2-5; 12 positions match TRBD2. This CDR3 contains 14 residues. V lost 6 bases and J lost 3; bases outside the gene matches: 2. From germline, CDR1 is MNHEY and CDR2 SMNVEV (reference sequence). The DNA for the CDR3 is TGTGCCAGCAGGACTAGCGGGAGAGAAGAGACCCAGTACTTC. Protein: CASRTSGREETQYF.

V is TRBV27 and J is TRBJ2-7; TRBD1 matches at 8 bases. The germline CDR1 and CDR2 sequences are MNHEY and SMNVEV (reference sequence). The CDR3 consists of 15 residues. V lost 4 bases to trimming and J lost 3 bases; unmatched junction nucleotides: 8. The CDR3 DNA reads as TGTGCCAGCAGTTCCGCGGACAGGGCGTTCTACGAGCAGTACTTC. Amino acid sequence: CASSSADRAFYEQYF.